This T cell receptor beta chain was recorded in a study of T cells in Graves' hyperthyroidism and ophthalmopathy. This clonotype was found a few times. Its target is unknown. Germline V gene lookup returns CDR1 GTSNPN and CDR2 SVGIG (reference sequence). V shed 2 bases and J shed 8 bases, with 25 bases lying between them. The CDR3 runs 16 residues. Study-wide results and caveats: Most clonotypes expanded in the thyroid (above 0.001) were also present in blood.

Clinical symptoms, serum thyroxine, TRAb, thyroid ultrasound and orbital computed tomography established diagnosis. TCR beta CDR3 sequences were amplified from RNA transcripts. First-round RT-PCR with HTBI primers amplified the TCR CDR3 region. TCRdb re-analysed the multiplex PCR reads in MiXCR, keeping a single row per CDR3 protein. Of nearly 600,000 distinct CDR3 sequences listed, 14% are singletons. This chain connects TRBV30 to TRBJ2-7; weak D call: TRBD2 (6 bases). The sequence was collected from a woman younger than 30 with Graves' ophthalmopathy. Sequenced sample: blood. CDR3 amino acids: CAWSLSSDNYVGKQYF. The CDR3 DNA sequence: TGTGCCTGGAGTTTATCTAGCGATAATTACGTTGGCAAGCAGTACTTC.